The 23 T cell receptor beta chains reported below all come from one sample, sequenced in a study of blood T cell repertoires in COVID-19. Profiling relied on immunoSEQ multiplex PCR, and the TCRdb table lists in-frame clones only, not all of them. The sample lists 120,000 to 150,000 clones; around 84% were seen once. Sequencing was done on a sample of PBMCs or T cells enriched from blood (not recorded which). The source of these receptors is a woman aged 45-65 years who had been exposed to COVID-19.

The chain uses TRBV6-1 and TRBJ1-2; no reliable D call. Germline-derived CDR1 and CDR2 are MNHNS and SASEGT. The V gene lost 5 bases and the J gene lost 8 bases, with 12 bases spanning the gap. The CDR3 extends over 12 amino acids. Here the CDR3 DNA reads TGTGCCAGCAGTCCGACTCAGAGGGGCTACACCTTC. Translation gives CASSPTQRGYTF.

The rearrangement links TRBV11-2 to TRBJ2-4; 10 bases are shared with TRBD2. Trimming took 4 bases from V and 7 from J; bases not matched to a gene: 19. There are 19 residues in the CDR3. Germline CDR1 SGHAT, CDR2 FQNNGV. Here the CDR3 reads CASSSVSSGRGRQRNIQYF. Written as DNA, the CDR3 is TGTGCCAGCAGCTCCGTGTCGAGCGGGAGGGGCCGGCAAAGGAACATTCAGTACTTC.

The chain carries TRBV19 and TRBJ1-1; D gene unclear. This CDR3 is 12 amino acids long. From germline, CDR1 is LNHDA and CDR2 SQIVND (reference sequence). Trimming stripped 4 bases from V and 7 bases from J, with 10 bases between. The CDR3 nucleotides read TGTGCCAGTAGTAGGCCCCAGATTGAAGCTTTCTTT. Its translation is CASSRPQIEAFF.

The chain is built from TRBV7-2 and TRBJ2-7, with 9 positions matching TRBD1. After removal of 2 bases from V and 9 bases from J, the junction contained 11 bases not matched to a gene. The CDR3 consists of 15 residues. Germline V gives CDR1 SGHTA, CDR2 FQGNSA. Here the CDR3 DNA reads TGTGCCAGCAGCTTAATCTCCCCGGGACAGGGAGGGCAGTACTTC. This translates into CASSLISPGQGGQYF.

V and J are TRBV4-2 and TRBJ1-3; 7 bases line up with TRBD1. CDR3 size: 18 residues. With 4 bases clipped from V and 2 bases from J, the junction kept 14 bases outside the gene matches. In germline, CDR1 is LGHNA, CDR2 YNFKEQ. The CDR3 sequence is CASSLNGGGQGAGNTIYF. The CDR3 nucleotides are TGTGCCAGCAGCCTCAATGGGGGCGGCCAGGGGGCTGGAAACACCATATATTTT.

This clone has only one observation. The chain uses TRBV12-3 or TRBV12-4 and TRBJ1-1; D is unresolved. Trimming shortened V by 1 base and J by 4 bases, and 7 bases separated the two germline ends. The CDR3 consists of 13 residues. CDR3 region: CASSLGATTEAFF. CDR3 sequence (DNA): TGTGCCAGCAGTTTAGGGGCGACCACTGAAGCTTTCTTT.

V and J are TRBV7-2 and TRBJ1-1; 9 bases are a match to TRBD1. With 5 bases clipped from V and 2 bases from J, the junction kept 6 bases outside the gene matches. Looked up from germline, CDR1 is SGHTA and CDR2 is FQGNSA. CDR3 length equals 15 residues. The CDR3 loop is CASSRRTGVNTEAFF. In DNA form, the CDR3 reads TGTGCCAGCAGCCGGCGGACAGGGGTTAACACTGAAGCTTTCTTT.

The J gene is TRBJ1-3, the V gene TRBV6-2 or TRBV6-3; weak D call: TRBD1 (6 bases). V was shortened by 4 bases and J by 4 bases, with 11 bases between the two germline ends. The germline V gene encodes CDR1 MNHEY and CDR2 SVGEGT. The CDR3 spans 14 residues. CDR3 coding DNA: TGTGCCAGCAGTTCTGGGGGACACGGAAACACCATATATTTT. Residues: CASSSGGHGNTIYF.

The chain recombines TRBV27 with TRBJ1-2, with D hard to call. This CDR3 is 15 amino acids long. Germline V gene lookup returns CDR1 MNHEY and CDR2 SMNVEV (reference sequence). V was trimmed by 3 bases and J by 2 bases, leaving 13 bases between them. The CDR3 sequence: CASSFSEGSNYGYTF. The DNA for the CDR3 is TGTGCCAGCAGTTTCTCCGAGGGATCCAACTATGGCTACACCTTC.

The chain has TRBV10-3 and TRBJ1-2; D may be TRBD1 (5 bases). The V gene lost 3 bases and the J gene lost 4 bases, with 12 bases spanning the gap. The CDR3 consists of 14 residues. Germline loops: CDR1 ENHRY, CDR2 SYGVKD. The CDR3 DNA reads TGTGCCATCAGTGAAGACCAGGGCATCTATGGCTACACCTTC. Translated: CAISEDQGIYGYTF.

The chain employs TRBV20-1 and TRBJ2-5, with a weak D call TRBD1 (5 bases). The germline CDR1 and CDR2 sequences are DFQATT and SNEGSKA (reference sequence). The length of the CDR3 is 17 residues. The V end lost 3 bases, the J end lost 5 bases, and 25 bases lay between the germline ends. CDR3 sequence reads: CSASFDITTEPSETQYF. DNA for the CDR3: TGCAGTGCTAGTTTTGATATAACGACAGAACCCTCGGAGACCCAGTACTTC.

The chain couples TRBV30 to TRBJ2-1; D is perhaps TRBD1 (5 bases). Trimming cost V 5 bases and J 5 bases, with 10 bases left between them. This CDR3 has 12 residues. Per the germline V gene, CDR1 is GTSNPN and CDR2 is SVGIG (reference sequence). The CDR3 spells CAWGAPNNEQFF. The DNA for the CDR3 is TGTGCCTGGGGGGCGCCGAACAATGAGCAGTTCTTC.

The chain has TRBV5-1 and TRBJ1-2; D perhaps matches TRBD1 (5 bases). The CDR3 has 15 residues. V was shortened by 2 bases and J by 4 bases, with 15 bases between the two germline ends. Germline V gives CDR1 SGHRS, CDR2 YFSETQ. Here the CDR3 DNA reads TGCGCCAGCAGCTTAAGGGGTCCTACAGGCTATGGCTACACCTTC. Its protein is CASSLRGPTGYGYTF.

The table lists this clone with a few counts. This rearrangement joins TRBV5-4 to TRBJ2-1; 14 bases agree with TRBD2. After removal of 2 bases from V and 10 bases from J, the junction contained 5 bases not matched to a gene. CDR3 size: 15 residues. The germline V gene encodes CDR1 SGHNT and CDR2 YYREEE (reference sequence). The CDR3, as DNA: TGTGCCAGCAGCTTCGGGACTAGCGGGAGTTACGAGCAGTTCTTC. Protein: CASSFGTSGSYEQFF.

The gene calls are TRBV27 and TRBJ2-7; D is perhaps TRBD1 (6 bases). This CDR3 is 15 amino acids long. Germline CDR1 MNHEY, CDR2 SMNVEV (reference sequence). V lost 7 bases to trimming and J lost 3 bases, with 19 bases between them. The CDR3 DNA follows: TGTGCCAGCAAAAGACAGGTGGAAGGGAGCTACGAGCAGTACTTC. Protein sequence: CASKRQVEGSYEQYF.

This clone was counted a single time. The chain combines TRBV19 with TRBJ1-5; D may be TRBD1 (6 bases). With 6 bases removed from V and 4 bases from J, the gap between germline ends came to 10 bases. Germline V gene lookup returns CDR1 LNHDA and CDR2 SQIVND (reference sequence). This CDR3 has 13 amino acids. The CDR3 sequence: CASSVTGNQPQHF. Here the CDR3 DNA reads TGTGCCAGTAGCGTTACAGGGAATCAGCCCCAGCATTTT.

The chain carries TRBV5-1 and TRBJ1-1, with a tentative D call TRBD1 (5 bases). The CDR3 spans 14 residues. Germline V gene data show CDR1 as SGHRS and CDR2 as YFSETQ. The V end lost 3 bases, the J end lost 1 base, and 10 bases lay between the germline ends. Written as DNA, the CDR3 is TGCGCCAGCAGCTGGGGGGTTACGAACACTGAAGCTTTCTTT. Its protein is CASSWGVTNTEAFF.

This clone was found a few times. The gene calls are TRBV10-2 and TRBJ1-1; D uncertain. V was pared by 2 bases and J by 5 bases, with 12 bases between. The CDR3 consists of 14 residues. Germline CDR1 and CDR2: WSHSY and SAAADI. The CDR3 spells CASSEASMRTEAFF. The CDR3 coding sequence is TGCGCCAGCAGTGAGGCCTCAATGAGGACTGAAGCTTTCTTT.

The V call is TRBV9, the J call TRBJ2-5, with 9 bases identical to TRBD2. CDR1 is SGDLS and CDR2 is YYNGEE in the germline V gene. Losses at the gene ends were 0 bases for V and 1 base for J; bases not matched to a gene: 4. The CDR3 is 16 amino acids. The CDR3 region is CASSVGGGAAQETQYF. DNA of the CDR3: TGTGCCAGCAGCGTAGGCGGGGGGGCCGCCCAAGAGACCCAGTACTTC.

V gene TRBV20-1 combines with J gene TRBJ1-2; D unresolved. This CDR3 has 11 amino acids. The V gene's germline CDR1 is DFQATT and CDR2 SNEGSKA (reference sequence). V was cut by 6 bases and J by 6 bases, with 11 bases left in between. DNA for the CDR3: TGCAGTGCCGTGGACTCTCATGGCTACACCTTC. This codes for CSAVDSHGYTF.

This sequence joins TRBV11-2 and TRBJ2-7; TRBD1 is a possible D gene (8 bases). This CDR3 contains 16 residues. From germline, CDR1 is SGHAT and CDR2 FQNNGV. With 1 base removed from V and 5 bases from J, the gap between germline ends came to 18 bases. Here the CDR3 reads CASSLVSTGEGHEQYF. CDR3 DNA sequence: TGTGCCAGCAGCTTAGTCTCGACAGGGGAGGGCCACGAGCAGTACTTC. The full variable domain, in which reference TRBV11-2 and TRBJ2-7 provide the parts outside the CDR3, is EAGVAQSPRYKIIEKRQSVAFWCNPISGHATLYWYQQILGQGPKLLIQFQNNGVVDDSQLPKDRFSAERLKGVDSTLKIQPAKLEDSAVYLCASSLVSTGEGHEQYFGPGTRLTVT.

The chain is built from TRBV5-1 and TRBJ2-3; 16 bases match TRBD2. Unmatched junction bases numbered 2, after V lost 0 bases and J lost 4 bases. This CDR3 has 17 amino acids. CDR1 SGHRS and CDR2 YFSETQ come from the germline V gene. The CDR3 here is CASSLAGTSGGADTQYF. DNA of the CDR3: TGCGCCAGCAGCTTGGCCGGGACTAGCGGGGGGGCAGATACGCAGTATTTT.

V is TRBV7-9 and J is TRBJ1-6, with no clear D. CDR1 and CDR2 (germline): SEHNR, FQNEAQ (reference sequence). V shed 5 bases and J shed 7 bases, with 9 bases lying between them. This CDR3 spans 13 amino acids. The CDR3: CASSASENSPLHF. The CDR3 region has the DNA TGTGCCAGCAGCGCCTCAGAAAATTCACCCCTCCACTTT.